This TCR beta chain was sequenced during a study of blood T cell repertoires in COVID-19 (dated by TCRdb to 2020 to 2022). Broadly, across the study: Collaborator samples came from the United States, Italy and Spain and covered acute and convalescent phases of COVID-19. The repertoires were released in a freely available public database intended as a resource for research on the immune response to SARS-CoV-2. The sample metadata nearly always contained a de-identified subject ID, COVID-19 status, age in years and sex. The samples were drawn from two sources: the first 160 participants of the ongoing ImmuneRACE study, and fewer than 1,500 subjects contributed by 6 global collaborators. Subjects who had been exposed to COVID-19, were actively infected with it, or had recovered from it provided the deeply sampled blood TCRbeta repertoires that made up the dataset. HLA class I and class II types, where available, came from metadata supplied by the sample provider rather than from assay-based typing. The material from the prospective study consisted of cDNA or gDNA derived from T cells, B-cell-depleted T cells, or PBMCs. Overall results and qualifications from the work: The quantity of clinical and demographic metadata differed by source and by participant and was supplied without curation.

The CDR3 has 14 amino acids, counting the end cysteine and phenylalanine. Here the CDR3 DNA is all that survives: 42 bases in frame from base 1. CDR1 and CDR2 were assigned from the germline V gene (reference sequence) as LGHDT and YNNKEL. Trimming at the junction amounts to 3 bases on V and 2 bases on J, and the germline ends lie 10 bases apart. The immunoSEQ Assay, a bias-controlled multiplex PCR, was used to amplify TCRbeta CDR3 regions from genomic DNA. In the source study's methods: The number of nucleated cells in each sample was estimated by amplification of reference gene primers within the assay. To quantify the absolute abundance of each unique TCRbeta CDR3 rearrangement, sequence reads were collapsed and filtered. Productive Simpson clonality was computed per sample as the square root of Simpson's diversity index over productive rearrangements. Sourced from immuneACCESS, this table was stored by TCRdb with only in-frame sequences that have V and J called. A share of the clones is absent; for the studies checked, an unresolved V gene accounts for under half, and the remainder has no known explanation. V, J and clone size are those of that table, while D and trimming were read from the DNA. The sample records approximately 250,000 clones, 65% to 90% of which are singletons. 9.1% of the sample belongs to the ten largest clones.

As for this clone: Its antigen is currently not known. No base quality information exists; no much larger clone differs at one position.

In the prospective study, participants were roughly 18 to 100 years old, resided in approximately 25 geographic areas of the United States, and were enrolled through a virtual design. In the prospective study, cohorts were assigned on the basis of participant-reported clinical history obtained from a screening survey and a study questionnaire. In the prospective study, whole blood, serum and a nasopharyngeal or oropharyngeal swab were collected from each participant by mobile phlebotomists. Over an approximately 2-month period, participants in the prospective study had the option of providing additional blood draws and questionnaires. Blood samples from the prospective study were shipped frozen or at room temperature prior to DNA extraction.

The receptor comes from a woman between 45 and 60 years old with acute COVID-19. Sample: PBMCs or T cells enriched from blood (not recorded which). The chain uses TRBV3-1 (or the pseudogene TRBV3-2) and TRBJ1-2; TRBD1 could be the D gene, as 6 bases match. The sequenced DNA: TGTGCCAGCAGCCATGCTACAGGGAACTATGGCTACACCTTC. The resulting protein is CASSHATGNYGYTF.